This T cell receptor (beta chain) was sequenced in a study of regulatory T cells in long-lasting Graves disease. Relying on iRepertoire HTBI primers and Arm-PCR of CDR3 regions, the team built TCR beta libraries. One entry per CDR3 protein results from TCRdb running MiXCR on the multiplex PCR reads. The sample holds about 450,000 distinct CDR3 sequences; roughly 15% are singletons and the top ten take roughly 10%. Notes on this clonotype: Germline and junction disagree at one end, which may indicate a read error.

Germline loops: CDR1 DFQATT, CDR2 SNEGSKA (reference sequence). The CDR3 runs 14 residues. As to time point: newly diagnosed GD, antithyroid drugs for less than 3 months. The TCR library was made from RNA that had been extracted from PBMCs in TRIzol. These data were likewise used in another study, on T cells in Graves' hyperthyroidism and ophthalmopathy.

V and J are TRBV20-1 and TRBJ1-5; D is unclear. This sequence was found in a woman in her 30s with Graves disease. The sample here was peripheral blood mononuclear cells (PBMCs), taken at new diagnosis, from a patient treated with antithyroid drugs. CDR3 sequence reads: CSARDLGNNQPRHF. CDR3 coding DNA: TGCAGTGCTAGAGATCTGGGTAACAATCAGCCCCGGCATTTT.